This passage covers 20 T cell receptor beta chains from one sample sequenced in a study of shared clonotypes between healthy human individuals. CD8 cells classed as naive were CD45RO-negative and positively selected for CCR7, excluding terminally differentiated effector memory CD45RA+ cells. Here immunoSEQ multiplex PCR was the method, and the copy in TCRdb shows in-frame clones only, minus some. The sample has 2 million to 2.5 million clones, about 95% seen once. The sample taken for sequencing was naive CD8+ T cells sorted from blood. The receptors here all came from a young man in good health.

This clone was observed a handful of times. The V gene is TRBV5-4, the J gene TRBJ1-6; perhaps TRBD1 as D (6 bases). The V end lost 2 bases, the J end lost 7 bases, and 19 bases lay between the germline ends. The CDR3 totals 17 residues. CDR1 and CDR2 from the germline V gene are SGHNT and YYREEE (reference sequence). The CDR3 DNA is TGTGCCAGCAGCTTCCTTCGCCTGGGGGCTTGGAATTCACCCCTCCACTTT. It specifies CASSFLRLGAWNSPLHF.

The chain has TRBV19 and TRBJ1-3; tentatively, D is TRBD1 (5 bases). Looked up from germline, CDR1 is LNHDA and CDR2 is SQIVND (reference sequence). This CDR3 region has 18 residues. With 3 bases removed from V and 1 base from J, the gap between germline ends came to 19 bases. The CDR3 here is CASSIGREGMKSGNTIYF. CDR3 sequence (DNA): TGTGCCAGTAGTATCGGCAGAGAGGGGATGAAGTCTGGAAACACCATATATTTT.

The chain has TRBV28 and TRBJ2-1; tentative D call: TRBD1 (6 bases). Per germline, CDR1 MDHEN and CDR2 SYDVKM. This CDR3 region has 14 residues. V lost 3 bases and J lost 8, with 14 bases in between. CDR3 bases: TGTGCCAGCAGTTTCTCACACAGGGCTCATGAGCAGTTCTTC. Amino acid sequence: CASSFSHRAHEQFF.

Here the CDR3 DNA reads TGTGCCAGTTCTGACAGGGATCTCACCGGGGAGCTGTTTTTT. This translates into CASSDRDLTGELFF. The chain couples TRBV7-9 to TRBJ2-2, with 7 bases fitting TRBD1. The CDR3 runs 14 residues. The germline gives CDR1 SEHNR, CDR2 FQNEAQ (reference sequence). The J segment lost 4 bases and the V segment lost 9 bases, leaving 8 bases of the junction unmatched.

CDR3 nucleotides: TGTGCCAGCAGCCAGACAGGGAGCTACGAGCAGTACTTC. Translated, it gives CASSQTGSYEQYF. The chain uses TRBV5-6 and TRBJ2-7; 7 nucleotides align to TRBD1. The CDR3 has 13 amino acids. V shed 4 bases and J 3 bases; nucleotides not matched to a gene: 4. Germline assignment: CDR1 SGHDT and CDR2 YYEEEE.

This chain links TRBV6-1 with TRBJ2-2; 8 nucleotides match TRBD2. Trimming removed 1 base from V and 0 bases from J; junction bases left unmatched: 10. This CDR3 region has 19 residues. Per germline, CDR1 MNHNS and CDR2 SASEGT. The CDR3 coding sequence is TGTGCCAGCAGTGAAGTCGTTAGCGGGGTATACCCGAACACCGGGGAGCTGTTTTTT. Its protein is CASSEVVSGVYPNTGELFF.

This clone was seen a single time. The chain links TRBV21-1 to TRBJ1-2. TRBV21-1 is shown as a pseudogene. The CDR3 length is 19 residues. The CDR3, as DNA: TGTGCCAGCACCAATCCCCCCGGGCAGCGGGTTCGGGGGAACTATGGCTACACCTTC. It specifies CASTNPPGQRVRGNYGYTF.

Details on this clone: This same CDR3 is encoded by further DNA sequences in the sample. The chain is built from TRBV7-9 and TRBJ2-7, with TRBD1 as a possible D gene (6 bases). The V gene's germline CDR1 is SEHNR and CDR2 FQNEAQ (reference sequence). The CDR3 length is 14 residues. The germline V and J ends were trimmed by 4 bases and 2 bases, with 12 bases remaining between them. For the CDR3, the DNA is TGTGCCAGCAGCTCTGGGGGCCGAACCTACGAGCAGTACTTC. Its protein product is CASSSGGRTYEQYF.

The CDR3 region is CATSERFSYEQYF. The CDR3, as DNA: TGTGCCACCAGCGAGCGGTTTTCCTACGAGCAGTACTTC. V gene TRBV15 combines with J gene TRBJ2-7, with TRBD2 as a possible D gene (5 bases). Per germline, CDR1 LNHNV and CDR2 YYDKDF (reference sequence). The CDR3 has 13 residues. V was clipped by 5 bases and J by 1 base, with 9 bases between them. Drawing the rest from reference TRBV15 and TRBJ2-7, the complete variable domain is DAMVIQNPRYQVTQFGKPVTLSCSQTLNHNVMYWYQQKSSQAPKLLFHYYDKDFNNEADTPDNFQSRRPNTSFCFLDIRSPGLGDTAMYLCATSERFSYEQYFGPGTRLTVT.

As regards this clone: Other DNA sequences in the same sample also yield this CDR3. The CDR3 coding sequence is TGTGCTAGTGGTTTGGGAGGAGGGACTGAAGCTTTCTTT. Protein product: CASGLGGGTEAFF. The chain carries TRBV12-5 and TRBJ1-1; no reliable D call. The germline gives CDR1 LGHNT, CDR2 FRNRAP. V was cut by 1 base and J by 5 bases, with 8 bases left in between. The CDR3 loop spans 13 amino acids.

The table lists this clone with a count of one. This chain connects TRBV13 to TRBJ2-1; no clear D gene. This CDR3 has 12 residues. The V and J ends lost 7 bases and 7 bases respectively, with 11 bases between them. Germline V gene data show CDR1 as PRHDT and CDR2 as FYEKMQ (reference sequence). The CDR3 spells CASKDGGNEQFF. The CDR3 DNA sequence: TGTGCCAGCAAGGACGGTGGGAATGAGCAGTTCTTC.

The V and J genes are TRBV10-2 and TRBJ2-5; D may correspond to TRBD1 or TRBD2 (6 bases each). The CDR3 loop spans 17 amino acids. The germline V gene has CDR1 WSHSY and CDR2 SAAADI. Trimming stripped 0 bases from V and 2 bases from J, with 16 bases between. CDR3 DNA sequence: TGCGCCAGCAGTGAGTCGACGGGGCGAGGGGGGCAAGAGACCCAGTACTTC. It is translated as CASSESTGRGGQETQYF.

On this clone itself: Other DNA sequences in the same sample also yield this CDR3. This rearrangement joins TRBV7-9 to TRBJ2-2; D possibly corresponds to TRBD1 (6 bases). V was shortened by 0 bases and J by 8 bases, with 7 bases between the two germline ends. The CDR3 spans 13 residues. CDR1 and CDR2 from the germline V gene are SEHNR and FQNEAQ (reference sequence). The CDR3 loop is CASSLAGTGELFF. CDR3 nucleotides: TGTGCCAGCAGCTTAGCCGGGACAGGGGAGCTGTTTTTT.

The chain couples TRBV28 to TRBJ2-1; the D is unclear. The CDR3 runs to 12 residues. V lost 5 bases and J 1 base, leaving 3 bases between the germline ends. Per germline, CDR1 MDHEN and CDR2 SYDVKM. The CDR3 bases are TGTGCCAGCAGTGAGTCCTACAATGAGCAGTTCTTC. Its translation: CASSESYNEQFF.

This clone was observed once. This chain links TRBV10-1 with TRBJ2-5; D possibly corresponds to TRBD1 (6 bases). The CDR3 runs to 17 residues. The V gene's germline CDR1 is WNHNN and CDR2 SYGVQD (reference sequence). Between the trimmed V and J ends, which lost 0 bases and 1 base, there was a span of 15 bases. Written as DNA, the CDR3 is TGCGCCAGCAGTGAGTCGGGTGAGGGACACAGCCAAGAGACCCAGTACTTC. It is translated as CASSESGEGHSQETQYF.

The chain carries TRBV27 and TRBJ2-7, with 10 bases matching TRBD2. CDR3 length equals 16 residues. V lost 6 bases to trimming and J lost 3 bases; unmatched junction nucleotides: 11. CDR1 is MNHEY, CDR2 SMNVEV, per germline (reference sequence). The CDR3 coding sequence is TGTGCCAGCAGCCTCAATGGGCTAGCGGGGGACTACGAGCAGTACTTC. This sequence encodes CASSLNGLAGDYEQYF.

This CDR3 is CASSLSKTATIFGGTF. The DNA for the CDR3 is TGTGCCAGCAGTTTATCGAAGACGGCAACCATATTTGGGGGCACCTTC. This rearrangement joins TRBV27 to TRBJ1-2; D might be TRBD1 (5 bases). The V end lost 0 bases, the J end lost 13 bases, and 24 bases lay between the germline ends. Germline values: CDR1 MNHEY, CDR2 SMNVEV (reference sequence). The CDR3 runs to 16 residues.

The rearrangement links TRBV27 to TRBJ2-2; TRBD2 matches 7 bases. This CDR3 has 17 amino acids. CDR1 is MNHEY and CDR2 is SMNVEV in the germline V gene (reference sequence). J gave up 4 bases and V 2 bases, and 10 bases lay outside the gene matches. CDR3 amino acids: CASSLQEGRGVTGELFF. CDR3 coding DNA: TGTGCCAGCAGTTTACAGGAAGGCCGGGGGGTCACCGGGGAGCTGTTTTTT.

This chain uses TRBV25-1 with TRBJ2-1; 7 nucleotides match TRBD2. Germline trimming cut 2 bases from V and 0 bases from J; bases unmatched to any gene: 7. This CDR3 is built from 17 residues. The germline V gene encodes CDR1 MGHDK and CDR2 SYGVNS. Here the CDR3 DNA reads TGTGCCAGCAGTGAAGGAAAGCGGGAACGCTCCTACAATGAGCAGTTCTTC. Translating gives CASSEGKRERSYNEQFF.

The CDR3 loop is CASSLWTSDGTDTQYF. The CDR3 region has the DNA TGTGCCAGCAGTTTATGGACTAGCGATGGCACAGATACGCAGTATTTT. This chain connects TRBV28 to TRBJ2-3; 8 bases match TRBD2. This CDR3 contains 16 residues. CDR1 and CDR2 (germline): MDHEN, SYDVKM. V lost 0 bases, J lost 1 base, and 3 bases stayed unmatched.